Listed below are T cell receptor beta chains from one sample, sequenced in a study of T cells after yellow fever vaccination. Via MiXCR, TCRdb re-called the 5' RACE reads, giving one row per CDR3 protein. Seen here are about 630,000 distinct CDR3 sequences, about 12% observed once, and the top ten hold under 15%. Sequencing used PBMCs, obtained on the day of the yellow fever booster vaccination. The receptor source for this set is a man aged 30 to 45 who received the YFV17D yellow fever vaccine. CDR3s include the opening cysteine and the closing phenylalanine or tryptophan. D genes are given only for firm matches. Only some rows state a clone size, as once, few, many or a class for expanded clones.

>NA|TRBJ2-3|many|TRBV29-1
CSASPAGSTDTQYF
TGCAGCGCGAGCCCGGCAGGTAGCACAGATACGCAGTATTTT
>TRBD2|TRBJ2-3|few|TRBV5-1
CASSLLAGADTQYF
TGCGCCAGCAGCTTGCTCGCGGGAGCAGATACGCAGTATTTT
>NA|TRBJ2-7|NA|TRBV7-9
CASSLGPGEGYEQYF
TGTGCCAGCAGCTTAGGCCCGGGTGAAGGATACGAGCAGTACTTC
>TRBD2|TRBJ2-1|few|TRBV9
CASSVSLREVGNEQFF
TGTGCCAGCAGCGTATCCTTGCGGGAGGTTGGGAATGAGCAGTTCTTC
>NA|TRBJ2-7|NA|TRBV4-3
CASSQDRGFTYEQYF
TGCGCCAGCAGCCAAGACAGGGGCTTCACCTACGAGCAGTACTTC
>NA|TRBJ1-4|few|TRBV7-8
CASRPYSLRNEKLFF
TGTGCCAGCAGACCATACAGCCTCCGTAATGAAAAACTGTTTTTT
>NA|TRBJ1-3|NA|TRBV29-1
CSVEFRAGNTIYF
TGCAGCGTTGAATTCAGGGCCGGAAACACCATATATTTT
>NA|TRBJ2-1|few|TRBV6-5
CASSFELNNEQFF
TGTGCCAGCAGTTTCGAACTGAACAATGAGCAGTTCTTC
>NA|TRBJ1-1|NA|TRBV19
CASSSEVGGTEAFF
TGTGCCAGTAGTAGTGAGGTGGGGGGCACTGAAGCTTTCTTT
>NA|TRBJ1-2|NA|TRBV19
CASSIPTEDGYTF
TGTGCCAGTAGTATACCTACCGAGGATGGCTACACCTTC
>TRBD2|TRBJ2-3|NA|TRBV9
CASSVEASGTVKTDTQYF
TGTGCCAGCAGCGTAGAGGCTAGCGGGACGGTCAAGACAGATACGCAGTATTTT
>TRBD1|TRBJ2-3|NA|TRBV11-1
CASSTQGASTDTQYF
TGTGCCAGCAGCACCCAGGGGGCCAGCACAGATACGCAGTATTTT
>TRBD2|TRBJ2-5|few|TRBV20-1
CSAREGLAGGKETQYF
TGCAGTGCTAGAGAAGGACTAGCGGGAGGGAAAGAGACCCAGTACTTC
>NA|TRBJ2-2|NA|TRBV6-5
CASSYAPDANTGELFF
TGTGCCAGCAGTTACGCTCCGGACGCGAACACCGGGGAGCTGTTTTTT
>TRBD1|TRBJ2-7|NA|TRBV10-3
CAIAGTGIYEQYF
TGTGCCATCGCCGGGACAGGAATCTACGAGCAGTACTTC
>TRBD1|TRBJ1-5|few|TRBV20-1
CSANFEGTGVFNQPQHF
TGCAGTGCTAACTTTGAAGGGACAGGGGTCTTTAATCAGCCCCAGCATTTT
>TRBD2|TRBJ2-7|few|TRBV7-2
CASSLFSGSSGNEQYF
TGTGCCAGCAGCCTCTTTAGCGGGAGTTCGGGGAACGAGCAGTACTTC
>TRBD2|TRBJ2-5|few|TRBV20-1
CSACGLAGGETQYF
TGCAGTGCCTGTGGACTAGCGGGAGGGGAGACCCAGTACTTC
>TRBD2|TRBJ2-1|many|TRBV5-1
CASSLEAGGPYNEQFF
TGCGCCAGCAGCTTGGAAGCGGGAGGGCCCTACAATGAGCAGTTCTTC
>NA|TRBJ2-7|NA|TRBV20-1
CSAMVVEQYF
TGCAGTGCTATGGTTGTCGAGCAGTACTTC
>NA|TRBJ2-7|NA|TRBV28
CASSHLLERNYEQYF
TGTGCCAGCAGTCACTTATTGGAGAGAAACTACGAGCAGTACTTC
>TRBD1|TRBJ2-1|few|TRBV6-2/TRBV6-3
CASSDNRGIGNEQFF
TGTGCCAGCAGTGACAACAGGGGAATCGGTAATGAGCAGTTCTTC